This T cell receptor beta chain was obtained from a study of PD-1 blockade in classical Hodgkin lymphoma (dated by TCRdb to 2019 to 2021). About the investigation overall: Nivolumab dosing was 3 mg/kg intravenously every 2 weeks, continuing until either disease progression or unacceptable toxicity. The study used CyTOF and TCR beta sequencing to define a peripheral blood immune signature of response to PD-1 blockade in classical Hodgkin lymphoma. What the research found in general, with its limitations: Trial patients achieving complete response had baseline diversity similar to newly diagnosed patients, whereas partial responders and progressors had significantly lower diversity. CD4+ but not CD8+ TCR diversity rose significantly by C4D1 (p=0.0027 vs p=0.16), most apparent in complete responders (p=0.02). Only a single clinical trial cohort was studied, and what caused the repertoire differences, possibly disease activity or prior therapy, remained undefined. Lower diversity was seen in patients whose nivolumab began less than 1 year after ASCT, and these patients were left out of later analyses so that immune reconstitution would not confound the results. Baseline TCR diversity was reported as lower in newly diagnosed patients than in healthy donors, and lower still in relapsed/refractory patients.

In light of the paper, this sample's time point label describes: cycle 4 day 1 (C4D1), after 5 to 7 weeks of nivolumab. Every trial patient had relapsed after autologous stem cell transplantation, and cohorts A, B and C differed in prior brentuximab vedotin exposure. A total of more than 55 patients with relapsed/refractory classical Hodgkin lymphoma made up the trial cohort, and each patient's best overall response was complete response, partial response or progressive disease. Trial patients were treated with single-agent nivolumab in the multi-cohort phase II CheckMate 205 trial. An independent review committee assessed best overall response by applying the 2007 International Working Group response criteria. Trial PBMCs were obtained immediately prior to nivolumab initiation (C1D1) and on therapy at cycle 2 day 1 and cycle 4 day 1. After peripheral blood was drawn into 8 mL Vacutainer Cell Preparation Tubes, PBMCs were isolated by centrifugation and then cryopreserved.

CDR1 and CDR2 (SGHRS, YFSETQ) derive from the germline V gene. Including the terminal cysteine and phenylalanine, the CDR3 comprises 14 residues. This entry keeps only the CDR3 DNA: 42 bases, framed from base 1. The V end loses 0 bases and the J end loses 4 bases, and a stretch of 10 bases separates them. Genomic DNA was isolated using the Qiagen DNeasy kit from unsorted PBMCs as well as from negatively selected CD4+ and CD8+ fractions. TCR beta CDR3 regions were amplified by immunoSEQ multiplex PCR using primers annealing to V and J segments. A synthetic immune receptor repertoire was used to minimize amplification bias, and any residual bias was removed computationally once sequencing was done. In the original analysis: Repertoire diversity was quantified as the Shannon entropy index using custom Python scripts. Unsorted, CD4+ and CD8+ repertoires were examined separately, except in combined analyses, for which CD4+ and CD8+ sequences were merged in silico. Clonal expansion was defined as a frequency increase of at least 2-fold after treatment compared with C1D1, and clones undetected at baseline were assigned a pseudocount of 0.5. Clones with 0 or 1 copy at C1D1 were defined as singleton clones, while clones with 2 or more copies were defined as non-singleton clones. Clones expanded in unsorted samples were assigned a CD4+, CD8+ or unknown annotation through matching of protein sequences in sorted samples from the same patient. Diversity changes from C1D1 to C4D1 were tested in paired samples using Wilcoxon tests. Held by TCRdb, this immuneACCESS table contains in-frame sequences only and omits some clones. Under half of the omission traces to an unresolved V gene where checked; the cause of the rest is unknown. From that table come the V and J calls and clone size; the DNA was used to work out D and trimming. The sample contains roughly 90,000 clones, nearly 85% of them found a single time. The ten largest clones represent approximately 15% of the sample.

Points on this clone: Its antigen remains undetermined. Qualities for individual bases were not recorded, and no much larger clone is one base off.

The TCR comes from a human donor with classical Hodgkin lymphoma. Sequenced material: peripheral blood mononuclear cells (PBMCs), taken before the fourth cycle of nivolumab. The chain couples TRBV5-1 to TRBJ1-2; matching of 5 bases hints at TRBD1 as the D gene. Read as DNA, the sequence is TGCGCCAGCAGCTTGGTCCAGGGAACCTATGGCTACACCTTC. Its amino acids are CASSLVQGTYGYTF.